This TCR beta chain was captured by sequencing in a study of T cell responses to AZD1222 COVID-19 vaccine. Whole-study findings and limits: There were repertoire samples only from the period after the peak T cell response. The reported proportion of spike-specific TCRs targeting unmutated variant regions was nearly half.

Method: immunoSEQ multiplex PCR; TCRdb's copy keeps in-frame clones and lacks some. The table lists roughly 120,000 clones, less than 95% of them singletons. Germline V gene lookup returns CDR1 MNHEY and CDR2 SMNVEV (reference sequence). Trimming took 3 bases from V and 4 from J; bases not matched to a gene: 5. The CDR3 contains 14 residues. Comments on this clone: What it binds is not known.

The sequence came from an adult who received the AZD1222 COVID-19 vaccine. V and J are TRBV27 and TRBJ2-7, with 8 bases identical to TRBD1. Source: peripheral blood, taken 28 days after the second AZD1222 dose. CDR3 sequence reads: CASSFRDRYYEQYF. The DNA of the CDR3 is TGTGCCAGCAGTTTCCGGGACAGGTATTACGAGCAGTACTTC.